This is a list of T cell receptor beta chains from one sample in a study of control samples from healthy donors and cancer patients. The repertoire was sequenced with immunoSEQ multiplex PCR; TCRdb's copy has only in-frame clones and lacks some. The sample has about 140,000 clones; approximately 86% are singletons. Sequencing was carried out using blood. The origin of the receptors is a woman in her twenties or thirties in good health. Each CDR3 is given with its conserved first and last residue. D genes are given only for firm matches. The size of a clone is reported for some rows only, either as once, few or many, or as a class for expanded clones.

size,D,V,J,DNA,CDR3
once,-,TRBV10-2,TRBJ2-7,TGCGCCAGCAGATCCGGGGTGTTTGACGAGCAGTACTTC,CASRSGVFDEQYF
-,-,TRBV5-1,TRBJ1-4,TGCGCCAGCAGCTCCCAAGGAACTAATGAAAAACTGTTTTTT,CASSSQGTNEKLFF
-,-,TRBV7-9,TRBJ2-3,TGTGCCAGCAGCTTCGGGAGAAAGACAGATACGCAGTATTTT,CASSFGRKTDTQYF
-,-,TRBV5-1,TRBJ2-2,TGCGCCAGCAGCCTTCTACACCTAGGGACGGGGGAGCTGTTTTTT,CASSLLHLGTGELFF
-,TRBD2,TRBV9,TRBJ2-1,TGTGCCAGCAGCGTAAACGTCGGGGCGGGGGATGAGCAGTTCTTC,CASSVNVGAGDEQFF
-,-,TRBV6-1,TRBJ1-2,TGTGCCAGCAGTGAGTCCGGGCTTCGCTATGGCTACACCTTC,CASSESGLRYGYTF
-,TRBD1,TRBV3-1/TRBV3-2,TRBJ1-2,TGTGCCAGCGACGGCGGACAGGGGACGTATGGCTACACCTTC,CASDGGQGTYGYTF
-,TRBD2,TRBV24-1,TRBJ2-5,TGTGCCACCAGTGATCCCGGACTAGCGGGAGAGGGAGAGACCCAGTACTTC,CATSDPGLAGEGETQYF
-,TRBD1,TRBV28,TRBJ2-3,TGTGCCAGCAGTAGACAGGGGGCCGGCACAGATACGCAGTATTTT,CASSRQGAGTDTQYF
once,-,TRBV6-1,TRBJ1-4,TGTGCCAGCAGTGAAACGGGGGCTGGGGAAAAACTGTTTTTT,CASSETGAGEKLFF
-,TRBD1,TRBV9,TRBJ1-4,TGTGCCAGCAGCGGAACTACGGGACAGGCTGGGGAAAAACTGTTTTTT,CASSGTTGQAGEKLFF
-,-,TRBV2,TRBJ1-2,TGTGCCAGCAGTGGTAGAGGGTGGCAGGGCTACACCTTC,CASSGRGWQGYTF
-,TRBD1,TRBV6-5,TRBJ2-7,TGTGCCAGCAGCATGGACAGGGAAAGCTACGAGCAGTACTTC,CASSMDRESYEQYF
-,-,TRBV28,TRBJ1-1,TGTGCCAGCAGTAGAGGCGGCAGGGGGAACACTGAAGCTTTCTTT,CASSRGGRGNTEAFF
-,-,TRBV9,TRBJ2-7,TGTGCCAGCAGCGCCGAGGGACTCAAAAACTACGAGCAGTACTTC,CASSAEGLKNYEQYF
-,TRBD2,TRBV6-5,TRBJ2-4,TGTGCCAGCAGTTTCAGCGGGAGAAACATTCAGTACTTC,CASSFSGRNIQYF
-,TRBD1,TRBV27,TRBJ2-2,TGTGCCAGCACCAAAAGACGGGGACAGGGGACTTCTGTGACCGGGGAGCTGTTTTTT,CASTKRRGQGTSVTGELFF
-,-,TRBV9,TRBJ1-4,TGTGCCAGCAGCGTCCGGGACAAGTTTAATGAAAAACTGTTTTTT,CASSVRDKFNEKLFF
-,-,TRBV14,TRBJ2-3,TGTGCCAGCAGCTTCGACCTGACTAGTGGGGATACGCAGTATTTT,CASSFDLTSGDTQYF
-,-,TRBV5-4,TRBJ2-5,TGTGCCAGCAGCTTGGAGGTCCCAGAGACCCAGTACTTC,CASSLEVPETQYF
-,TRBD2,TRBV7-9,TRBJ2-2,TGTGCCAGCAGCTTACCCCGGGAGGGAGGTGGTGCCGGGGAGCTGTTTTTT,CASSLPREGGGAGELFF
-,-,TRBV11-3,TRBJ2-2,TGTGCCAGCAGCTTTGTTTCCTCCGGGGAGCTGTTTTTT,CASSFVSSGELFF
-,-,TRBV5-1,TRBJ1-2,TGCGCCAGCAGCCCCAGCACAGGCTATGGCTACACCTTC,CASSPSTGYGYTF
-,TRBD1,TRBV29-1,TRBJ2-1,TGCACCACCGGGACAGATTACAATGAGCAGTTCTTC,CTTGTDYNEQFF
-,-,TRBV7-9,TRBJ1-1,TGTGCCAGCAGAGCCCTTGAGGCAGGGAGGGCTGAAGCTTTCTTT,CASRALEAGRAEAFF
-,-,TRBV6-5,TRBJ2-7,TGTGCCAGCAGTTACTCACCGGGGACGACATATTACGAGCAGTACTTC,CASSYSPGTTYYEQYF
-,-,TRBV3-1/TRBV3-2,TRBJ2-5,TGTGCCAGCAGCCTTTACGCGGATCCGGGGACCCAGTACTTC,CASSLYADPGTQYF
once,-,TRBV9,TRBJ1-3,TGTGCCAGCAGCGTCGGTAGGGGCGACACCATATATTTT,CASSVGRGDTIYF
-,-,TRBV5-1,TRBJ1-1,TGCGCCAGCAGTCCGGTGGGGATGGCGGAAGAAGCTTTCTTT,CASSPVGMAEEAFF
few,-,TRBV3-1/TRBV3-2,TRBJ1-1,TGTGCCAGCAGCCAAGCCGACAGACAAGCTTTCTTT,CASSQADRQAFF
-,-,TRBV11-2,TRBJ1-5,TGTGCCAGCAGCTTAGAAGGGTTCGGGGGGGGACAGCCCCAGCATTTT,CASSLEGFGGGQPQHF
-,-,TRBV5-1,TRBJ1-5,TGCGCCAGCAGCTTGGGGGGCAGGGATAGCAATCAGCCCCAGCATTTT,CASSLGGRDSNQPQHF
-,-,TRBV28,TRBJ2-7,TGTGCCAGCAGTTCCGAGCAGACAGCTCGATACGAGCAGTACTTC,CASSSEQTARYEQYF
-,-,TRBV12-3/TRBV12-4,TRBJ2-1,TGTGCCAGCAGTTTAGCGCCCGATGAGCAGTTCTTC,CASSLAPDEQFF
-,TRBD2,TRBV2,TRBJ2-1,TGTGCCAGCCTAGGTCCGGGACTAGTGGACAATGAGCAGTTCTTC,CASLGPGLVDNEQFF
-,-,TRBV13,TRBJ1-6,TGTGCCAGCAGCTTCTCAGTCGGCGCAGGTTCACCCCTCCACTTT,CASSFSVGAGSPLHF
-,TRBD2,TRBV3-1/TRBV3-2,TRBJ2-3,TGTGCCAGCAGCCCAGGAACGCGGGAGTGGGGCGCAGATACGCAGTATTTT,CASSPGTREWGADTQYF
-,-,TRBV20-1,TRBJ2-2,TGCAGTGCTAGTTTCTCCCGGGCCGGCACCGGGGAGCTGTTTTTT,CSASFSRAGTGELFF
-,TRBD1,TRBV10-1,TRBJ2-7,TGCGCCAGCAGGCCTGGGACAGGGGGCCACGAGCAGTACTTC,CASRPGTGGHEQYF
-,-,TRBV7-6,TRBJ1-5,TGTGCCAGCAGCCAGGACAGTTATAGCAATCAGCCCCAGCATTTT,CASSQDSYSNQPQHF